The source of this T cell receptor beta chain is a study of T cell responses to AZD1222 COVID-19 vaccine. Study-wide points: Across the whole spike, CD4 TCRs peaked at regions 160-218 and 743-854.

V lost 0 bases to trimming and J lost 7 bases, with 13 bases between them. This CDR3 is 16 amino acids long. Germline CDR1 is LGHNA and CDR2 is YNFKEQ. Libraries were prepared by immunoSEQ multiplex PCR; TCRdb keeps only in-frame clonotypes and omits some of them. The sample contains 90,000 to 150,000 clones, approximately 90% of which appear only once. This clone has just one count. Its specificity is unknown. Pooling was applied to second doses at about 4 or about 12 weeks. The chain couples TRBV4-2 to TRBJ1-6; D remains unclear. The receptor comes from an adult who received the AZD1222 COVID-19 vaccine. Sequencing used peripheral blood, obtained 28 days after the second AZD1222 dose. The CDR3 DNA reads TGTGCCAGCAGCCAAGATACGGGAGGAAGGAATTCACCCCTCCACTTT. It codes for CASSQDTGGRNSPLHF.